This T cell receptor (beta chain) was captured by sequencing in a study of blood T cell repertoires in COVID-19. The V gene end was trimmed by 4 bases and the J gene end by 4 bases; junction bases not matched to a gene: 3. Germline V gives CDR1 SGHRS, CDR2 YFSETQ. The CDR3 extends over 14 amino acids. This clone showed up just a few times. Using immunoSEQ multiplex PCR, the repertoire was profiled, and TCRdb retains in-frame clones only, with some absent. Of a few hundred thousand clones in the sample, 80% to 90% were seen once. The chain combines TRBV5-1 with TRBJ1-2; TRBD1 agrees at 11 bases. The sequenced material came from PBMCs or T cells enriched from blood (not recorded which). The TCR comes from a woman between 45 and 60 years old who had recovered from COVID-19. The CDR3 loop reads CASSAGTGGYGYTF. The DNA of the CDR3 is TGCGCCAGCAGCGCCGGGACAGGGGGCTATGGCTACACCTTC. The whole variable domain, filled in from reference TRBV5-1 and TRBJ1-2, reads KAGVTQTPRYLIKTRGQQVTLSCSPISGHRSVSWYQQTPGQGLQFLFEYFSETQRNKGNFPGRFSGRQFSNSRSEMNVSTLELGDSALYLCASSAGTGGYGYTFGSGTRLTVV.